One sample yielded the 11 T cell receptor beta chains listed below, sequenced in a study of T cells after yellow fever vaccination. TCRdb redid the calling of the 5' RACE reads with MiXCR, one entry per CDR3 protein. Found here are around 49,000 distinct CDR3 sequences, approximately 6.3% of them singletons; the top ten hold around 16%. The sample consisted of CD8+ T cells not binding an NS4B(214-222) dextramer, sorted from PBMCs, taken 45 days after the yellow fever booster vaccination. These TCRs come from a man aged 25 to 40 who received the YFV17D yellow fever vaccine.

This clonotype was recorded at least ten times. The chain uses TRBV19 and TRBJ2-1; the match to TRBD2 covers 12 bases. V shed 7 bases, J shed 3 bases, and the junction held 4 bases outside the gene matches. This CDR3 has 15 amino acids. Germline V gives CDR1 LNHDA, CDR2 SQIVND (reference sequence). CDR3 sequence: CASNQLAGGYNEQFF. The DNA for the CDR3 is TGTGCCAGTAACCAACTAGCGGGAGGCTACAATGAGCAGTTCTTC.

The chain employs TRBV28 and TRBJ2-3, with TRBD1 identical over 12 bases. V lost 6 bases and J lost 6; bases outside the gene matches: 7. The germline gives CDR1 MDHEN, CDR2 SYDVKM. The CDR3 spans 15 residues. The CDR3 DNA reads TGTGCCAGCAGCTACAGGGACAGGGGGCCCGATACGCAGTATTTT. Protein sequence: CASSYRDRGPDTQYF.

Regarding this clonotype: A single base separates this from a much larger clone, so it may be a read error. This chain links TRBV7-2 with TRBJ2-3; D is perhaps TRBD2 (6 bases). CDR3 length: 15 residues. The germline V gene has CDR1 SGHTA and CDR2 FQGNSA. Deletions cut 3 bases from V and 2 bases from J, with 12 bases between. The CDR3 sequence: CASSFVGGNTDTQYF. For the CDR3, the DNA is TGTGCCAGCAGCTTCGTGGGCGGGAACACAGATACGCAGTATTTT. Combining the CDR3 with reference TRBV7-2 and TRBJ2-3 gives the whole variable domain GAGVSQSPSNKVTEKGKDVELRCDPISGHTALYWYRQSLGQGLEFLIYFQGNSAPDKSGLPSDRFSAERTGGSVSTLTIQRTQQEDSAVYLCASSFVGGNTDTQYFGPGTRLTVL.

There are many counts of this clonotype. This CDR3 reads CATSRDLGQGTTQYF. For the CDR3, the DNA is TGTGCCACCAGCAGAGACTTGGGACAGGGAACGACCCAGTACTTC. This chain joins TRBV15 and TRBJ2-5, with 9 bases that match TRBD1. The CDR3 consists of 15 residues. Germline CDR1 LNHNV, CDR2 YYDKDF (reference sequence). J gave up 7 bases and V 0 bases, and 6 bases lay outside the gene matches.

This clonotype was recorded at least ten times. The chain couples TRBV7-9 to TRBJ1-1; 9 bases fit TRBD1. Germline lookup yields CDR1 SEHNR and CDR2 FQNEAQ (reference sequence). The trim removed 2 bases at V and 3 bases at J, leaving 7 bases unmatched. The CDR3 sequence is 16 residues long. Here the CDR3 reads CASSLLPGQGYTEAFF. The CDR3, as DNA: TGTGCCAGCAGCTTACTTCCCGGACAGGGGTACACTGAAGCTTTCTTT.

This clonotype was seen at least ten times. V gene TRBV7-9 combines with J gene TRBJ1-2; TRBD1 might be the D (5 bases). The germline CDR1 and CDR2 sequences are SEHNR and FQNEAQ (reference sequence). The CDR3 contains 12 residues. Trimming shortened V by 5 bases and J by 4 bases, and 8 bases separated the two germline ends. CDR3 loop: CASSLGLYGYTF. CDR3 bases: TGTGCCAGCAGCCTGGGACTCTATGGCTACACCTTC.

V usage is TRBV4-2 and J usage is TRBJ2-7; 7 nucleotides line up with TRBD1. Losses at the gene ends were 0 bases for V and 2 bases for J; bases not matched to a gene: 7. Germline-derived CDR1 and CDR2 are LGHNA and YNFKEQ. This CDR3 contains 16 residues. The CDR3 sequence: CASSQEGDSLTYEQYF. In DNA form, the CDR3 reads TGTGCCAGCAGCCAAGAAGGGGACAGTCTTACCTACGAGCAGTACTTC.

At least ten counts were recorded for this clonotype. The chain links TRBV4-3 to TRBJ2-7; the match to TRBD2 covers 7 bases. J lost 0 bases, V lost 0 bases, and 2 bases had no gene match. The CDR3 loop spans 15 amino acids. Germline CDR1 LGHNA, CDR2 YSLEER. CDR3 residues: CASSQDERDSYEQYF. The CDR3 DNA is TGCGCCAGCAGCCAAGACGAGCGGGACTCCTACGAGCAGTACTTC.

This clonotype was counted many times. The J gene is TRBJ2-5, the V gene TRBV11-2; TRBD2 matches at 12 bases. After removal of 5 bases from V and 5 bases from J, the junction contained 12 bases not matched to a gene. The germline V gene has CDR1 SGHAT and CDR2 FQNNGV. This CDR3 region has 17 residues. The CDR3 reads CASSQGLLAGGSETQYF. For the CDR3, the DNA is TGTGCCAGCAGCCAAGGCCTGCTAGCGGGAGGGAGCGAGACCCAGTACTTC.

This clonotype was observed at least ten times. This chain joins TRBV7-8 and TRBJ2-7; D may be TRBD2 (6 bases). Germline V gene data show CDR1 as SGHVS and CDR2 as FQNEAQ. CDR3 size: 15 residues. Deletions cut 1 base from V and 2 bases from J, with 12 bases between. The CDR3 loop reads CASSLGGSGAYEQYF. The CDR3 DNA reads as TGTGCCAGCAGCTTAGGTGGATCGGGGGCCTACGAGCAGTACTTC. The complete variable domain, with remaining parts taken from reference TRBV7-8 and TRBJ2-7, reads GAGVSQSPRYKVAKRGQDVALRCDPISGHVSLFWYQQALGQGPEFLTYFQNEAQLDKSGLPSDRFFAERPEGSVSTLKIQRTQQEDSAVYLCASSLGGSGAYEQYFGPGTRLTVT.

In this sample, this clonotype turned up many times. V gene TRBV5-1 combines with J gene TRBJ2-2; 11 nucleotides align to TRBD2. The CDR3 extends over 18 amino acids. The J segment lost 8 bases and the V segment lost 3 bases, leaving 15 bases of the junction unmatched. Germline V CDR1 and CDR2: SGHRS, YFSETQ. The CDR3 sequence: CASSYLLLAGGPSGELFF. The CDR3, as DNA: TGCGCCAGCAGCTACCTCTTATTAGCGGGAGGGCCCTCGGGGGAGCTGTTTTTT.